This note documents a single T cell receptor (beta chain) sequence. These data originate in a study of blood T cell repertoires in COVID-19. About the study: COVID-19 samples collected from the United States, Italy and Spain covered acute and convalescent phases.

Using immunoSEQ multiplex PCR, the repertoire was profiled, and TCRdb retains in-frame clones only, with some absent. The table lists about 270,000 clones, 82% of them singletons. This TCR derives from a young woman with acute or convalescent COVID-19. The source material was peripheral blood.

In DNA form, the CDR3 reads TGCGCCAGCAGTCTGTGGGGGCAGACCTCCTACGAGCAGTACTTC. Its protein product is CASSLWGQTSYEQYF. The chain combines TRBV5-1 with TRBJ2-7, with a tentative D call TRBD1 (6 bases). The V end lost 5 bases, the J end lost 0 bases, and 15 bases lay between the germline ends. CDR1 SGHRS and CDR2 YFSETQ come from the germline V gene. The CDR3 is made up of 15 amino acids.